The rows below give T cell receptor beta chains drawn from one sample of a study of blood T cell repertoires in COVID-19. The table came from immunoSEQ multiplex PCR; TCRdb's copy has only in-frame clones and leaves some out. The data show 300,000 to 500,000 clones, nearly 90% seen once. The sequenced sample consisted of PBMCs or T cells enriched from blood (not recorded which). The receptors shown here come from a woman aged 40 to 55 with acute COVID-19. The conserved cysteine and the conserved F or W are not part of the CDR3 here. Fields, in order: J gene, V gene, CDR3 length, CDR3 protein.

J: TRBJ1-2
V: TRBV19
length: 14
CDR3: ATTPGSGQGTYGYT

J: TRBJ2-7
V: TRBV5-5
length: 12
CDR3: ASSLVGSRYEQY

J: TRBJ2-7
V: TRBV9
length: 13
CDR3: ASSASGAPSHEQY

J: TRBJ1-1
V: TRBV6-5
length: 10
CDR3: ASSQDSTEAF

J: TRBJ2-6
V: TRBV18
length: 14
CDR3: ASSPWTGTGANVLT

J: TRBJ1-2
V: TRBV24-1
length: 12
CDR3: ATSDEPRGNGYT

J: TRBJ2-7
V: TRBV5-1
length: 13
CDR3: ASSYLAGGTYEQY

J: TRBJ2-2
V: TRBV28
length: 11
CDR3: ASRVDRIGELF

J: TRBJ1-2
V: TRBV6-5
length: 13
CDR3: ASSRGDRVGYGYT

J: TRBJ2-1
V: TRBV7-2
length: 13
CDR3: ASSPGGLGMNEQF